These 3 T cell receptor beta chains were all obtained from the same sample, sequenced in a study of technical replicates of blood from several donors. Produced via immunoSEQ multiplex PCR; TCRdb's table is partial and in-frame only. The repertoire holds around 97,000 clones, with approximately 96% as singletons. The specimen sequenced was T cells isolated from PBMCs. These receptors all come from a human donor in good health.

The V gene is TRBV11-3, the J gene TRBJ2-3; 10 bases line up with TRBD1. The V gene's germline CDR1 is SGHNT and CDR2 YENEEA. CDR3 length: 16 amino acids. The ends lost 4 bases at V and 6 bases at J; junction bases unmatched: 10. CDR3 DNA sequence: TGTGCCAGCAGCTCCGCGGGACAGGGGAGGAAGGATACGCAGTATTTT. It encodes CASSSAGQGRKDTQYF.

The J gene is TRBJ1-1, the V gene TRBV30; no definite D call. Trimming left V 4 bases short and J 5 bases short, with 8 bases between. Germline V gives CDR1 GTSNPN, CDR2 SVGIG (reference sequence). The CDR3 runs to 11 residues. CDR3 bases: TGTGCCTGGATTAGCGTTACTGAAGCTTTCTTT. Amino acid sequence: CAWISVTEAFF.

The V gene is TRBV15, the J gene TRBJ1-2, with D possibly TRBD1 on 5 matching bases. The germline CDR1 and CDR2 sequences are LNHNV and YYDKDF (reference sequence). The V gene lost 5 bases and the J gene lost 7 bases, with 11 bases spanning the gap. This CDR3 region has 12 residues. The DNA of the CDR3 is TGTGCCACCAGCTCAGGGCGAGGTGGCTACACCTTC. This encodes CATSSGRGGYTF.